Shown below are 3 T cell receptor beta chains from a single sample sequenced in a study of blood T cell repertoires in COVID-19. Profiled with immunoSEQ multiplex PCR; TCRdb holds only in-frame clones, not every one. The sample holds approximately 230,000 clones, about four fifths seen once. Sequencing input: peripheral blood. Receptor source: a man at least 80 years old with acute or convalescent COVID-19.

This rearrangement joins TRBV5-4 to TRBJ2-7; no firm D call. This CDR3 contains 15 residues. V dropped 4 bases and J dropped 5 bases, with 19 bases sitting between them. The germline CDR1 and CDR2 sequences are SGHNT and YYREEE (reference sequence). The CDR3 coding sequence is TGTGCCAGCAGCGTTAACACCTTAGCTACCCACGAGCAGTACTTC. This gives the protein CASSVNTLATHEQYF.

This chain links TRBV7-8 with TRBJ2-3; TRBD2 might be the D (6 bases). Trimming removed 5 bases from V and 2 bases from J, with 38 bases in between. The germline gives CDR1 SGHVS, CDR2 FQNEAQ. This CDR3 comprises 23 residues. This CDR3 reads CASSPRRGGALSPEGSATDTQYF. The CDR3 bases are TGTGCCAGCAGCCCCAGGCGGGGCGGAGCACTAAGCCCCGAGGGCTCCGCCACAGATACGCAGTATTTT.

V and J are TRBV19 and TRBJ2-2, with TRBD2 identical over 15 bases. In germline, CDR1 is LNHDA, CDR2 SQIVND (reference sequence). The CDR3 has 16 amino acids. Germline trimming cut 7 bases from V and 6 bases from J; bases unmatched to any gene: 6. CDR3 nucleotide sequence: TGTGCCAGTACCAAGGGGACTAGCGGGAGGTCCGGGGAGCTGTTTTTT. It encodes CASTKGTSGRSGELFF.